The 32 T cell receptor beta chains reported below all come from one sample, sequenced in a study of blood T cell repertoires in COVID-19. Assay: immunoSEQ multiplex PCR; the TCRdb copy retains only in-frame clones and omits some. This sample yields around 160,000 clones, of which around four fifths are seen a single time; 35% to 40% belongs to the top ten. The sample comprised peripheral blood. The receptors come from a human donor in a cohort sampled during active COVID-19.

The CDR3 is CASSLRGTEVPYEQYF. CDR3 sequence (DNA): TGTGCCAGCAGCCTTCGGGGGACAGAAGTCCCCTACGAGCAGTACTTC. V is TRBV27 and J is TRBJ2-7, with TRBD1 as a possible D gene (7 bases). The germline V and J ends were trimmed by 6 bases and 2 bases, with 20 bases remaining between them. CDR1 MNHEY and CDR2 SMNVEV come from the germline V gene (reference sequence). The CDR3 covers 16 residues.

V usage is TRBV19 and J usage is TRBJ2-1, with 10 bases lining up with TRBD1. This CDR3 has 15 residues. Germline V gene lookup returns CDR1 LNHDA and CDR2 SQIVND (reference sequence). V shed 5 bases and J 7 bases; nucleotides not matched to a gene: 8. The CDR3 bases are TGTGCCAGTAGTCCGACAGGGGGCACGTGGAATGAGCAGTTCTTC. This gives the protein CASSPTGGTWNEQFF. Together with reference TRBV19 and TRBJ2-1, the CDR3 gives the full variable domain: DGGITQSPKYLFRKEGQNVTLSCEQNLNHDAMYWYRQDPGQGLRLIYYSQIVNDFQKGDIAEGYSVSREKKESFPLTVTSAQKNPTAFYLCASSPTGGTWNEQFFGPGTRLTVL.

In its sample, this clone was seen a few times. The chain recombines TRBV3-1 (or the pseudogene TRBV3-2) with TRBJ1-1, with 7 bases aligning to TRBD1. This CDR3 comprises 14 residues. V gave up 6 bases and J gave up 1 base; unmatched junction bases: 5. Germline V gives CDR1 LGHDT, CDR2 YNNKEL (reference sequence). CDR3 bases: TGTGCCAGCAGTCCAGGACAGGCGAACACTGAAGCTTTCTTT. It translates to CASSPGQANTEAFF.

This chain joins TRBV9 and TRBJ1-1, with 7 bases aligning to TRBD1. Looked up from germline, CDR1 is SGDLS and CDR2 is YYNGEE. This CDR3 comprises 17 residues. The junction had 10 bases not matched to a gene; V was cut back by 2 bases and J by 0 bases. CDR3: CASSVSRGLAMNTEAFF. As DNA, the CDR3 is TGTGCCAGCAGCGTGAGCAGGGGGTTGGCGATGAACACTGAAGCTTTCTTT.

The CDR3 DNA follows: TGTGCCAGCAGCTCGCGGGGGGCCTATGGCTACACCTTC. Amino acid sequence: CASSSRGAYGYTF. V and J are TRBV7-2 and TRBJ1-2, with D maybe TRBD1 (6 bases). Germline V CDR1 and CDR2: SGHTA, FQGNSA. The CDR3 sequence is 13 residues long. V was clipped by 4 bases and J by 4 bases, with 10 bases between them.

CDR3: CASRISQGDWEKLFF. CDR3 sequence (DNA): TGTGCCAGCAGGATTAGTCAGGGGGACTGGGAAAAACTGTTTTTT. The V call is TRBV7-2, the J call TRBJ1-4, with 7 bases that match TRBD1. The V gene's germline CDR1 is SGHTA and CDR2 FQGNSA. The trim removed 6 bases at V and 8 bases at J, leaving 12 bases unmatched. This CDR3 spans 15 amino acids.

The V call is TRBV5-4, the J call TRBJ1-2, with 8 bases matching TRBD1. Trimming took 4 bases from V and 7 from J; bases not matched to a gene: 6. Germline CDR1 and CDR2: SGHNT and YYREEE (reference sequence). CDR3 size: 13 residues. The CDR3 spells CASSARTGSGYTF. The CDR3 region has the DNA TGTGCCAGCAGCGCACGGACAGGGAGTGGCTACACCTTC.

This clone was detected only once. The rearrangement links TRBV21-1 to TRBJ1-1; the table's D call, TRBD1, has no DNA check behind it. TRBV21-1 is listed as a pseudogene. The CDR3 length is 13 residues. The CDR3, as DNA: TGTGCCAGCAGCCGACAGGGGAACACTGAAGCTTTCTTT. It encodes CASSRQGNTEAFF.

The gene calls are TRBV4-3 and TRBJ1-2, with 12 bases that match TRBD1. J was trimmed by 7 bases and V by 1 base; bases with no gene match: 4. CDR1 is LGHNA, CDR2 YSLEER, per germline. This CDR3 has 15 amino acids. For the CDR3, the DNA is TGCGCCAGCAGCCAAGGAGGGGGACAGGGGGCTGGCTACACCTTC. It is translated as CASSQGGGQGAGYTF.

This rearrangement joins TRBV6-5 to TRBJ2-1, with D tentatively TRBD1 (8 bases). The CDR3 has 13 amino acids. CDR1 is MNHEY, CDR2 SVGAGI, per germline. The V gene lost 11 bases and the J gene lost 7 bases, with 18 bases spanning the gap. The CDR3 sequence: CAATGGDGNEQFF. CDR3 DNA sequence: TGTGCCGCCACAGGGGGGGATGGGAATGAGCAGTTCTTC.

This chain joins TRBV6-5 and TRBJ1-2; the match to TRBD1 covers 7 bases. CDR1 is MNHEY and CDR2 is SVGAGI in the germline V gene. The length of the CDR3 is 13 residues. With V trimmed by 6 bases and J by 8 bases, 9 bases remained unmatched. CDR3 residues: CASRIQGSGGYTF. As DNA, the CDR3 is TGTGCCAGCAGGATACAGGGGTCGGGCGGCTACACCTTC.

The CDR3 here is CASSLLGGAVWNEKLFF. The CDR3 nucleotides read TGTGCCAGCAGCTTGCTGGGGGGGGCGGTTTGGAATGAAAAACTGTTTTTT. The rearrangement joins TRBV11-2 to TRBJ1-4, with D possibly matching TRBD1 (6 bases). The length of the CDR3 is 17 residues. The germline V gene encodes CDR1 SGHAT and CDR2 FQNNGV. Trimming cost V 3 bases and J 5 bases, with 19 bases left between them.

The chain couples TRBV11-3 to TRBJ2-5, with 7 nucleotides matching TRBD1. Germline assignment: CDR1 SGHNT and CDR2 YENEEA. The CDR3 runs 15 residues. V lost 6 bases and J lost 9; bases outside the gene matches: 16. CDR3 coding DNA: TGTGCCAGCAGTCTTTCCCACGGGACAGAGGTGGCCCAGTACTTC. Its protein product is CASSLSHGTEVAQYF.

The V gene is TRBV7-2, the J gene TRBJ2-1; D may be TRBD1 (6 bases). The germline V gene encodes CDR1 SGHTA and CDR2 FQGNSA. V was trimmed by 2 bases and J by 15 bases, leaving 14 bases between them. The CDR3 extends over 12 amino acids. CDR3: CASSLNRELWFF. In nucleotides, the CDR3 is TGTGCCAGCAGCTTAAACAGGGAGCTGTGGTTCTTC. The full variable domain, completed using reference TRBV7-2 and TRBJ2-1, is GAGVSQSPSNKVTEKGKDVELRCDPISGHTALYWYRQSLGQGLEFLIYFQGNSAPDKSGLPSDRFSAERTGGSVSTLTIQRTQQEDSAVYLCASSLNRELWFFGPGTRLTVL.

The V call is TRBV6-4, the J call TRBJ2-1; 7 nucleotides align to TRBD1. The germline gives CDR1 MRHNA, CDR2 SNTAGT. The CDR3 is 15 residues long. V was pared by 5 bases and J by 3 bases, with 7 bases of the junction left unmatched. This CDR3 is CASSRLPGGYNEQFF. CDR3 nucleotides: TGTGCCAGCAGTCGACTGCCAGGGGGCTACAATGAGCAGTTCTTC.

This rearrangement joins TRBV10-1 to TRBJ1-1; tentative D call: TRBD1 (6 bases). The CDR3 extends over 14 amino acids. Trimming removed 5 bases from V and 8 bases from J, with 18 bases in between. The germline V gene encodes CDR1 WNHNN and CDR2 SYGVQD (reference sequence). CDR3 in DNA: TGCGCCAGCAGTAAGGTGAACAGGGAAGGCGAAGCTTTCTTT. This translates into CASSKVNREGEAFF.

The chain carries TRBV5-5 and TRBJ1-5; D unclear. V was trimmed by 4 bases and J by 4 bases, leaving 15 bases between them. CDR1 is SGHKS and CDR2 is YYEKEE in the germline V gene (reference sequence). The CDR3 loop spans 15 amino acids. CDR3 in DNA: TGTGCCAGCAGCACCAGTCCCACCCTTAATCAGCCCCAGCATTTT. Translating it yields CASSTSPTLNQPQHF. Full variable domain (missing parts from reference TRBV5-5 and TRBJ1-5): DAGVTQSPTHLIKTRGQQVTLRCSPISGHKSVSWYQQVLGQGPQFIFQYYEKEERGRGNFPDRFSARQFPNYSSELNVNALLLGDSALYLCASSTSPTLNQPQHFGDGTRLSIL.

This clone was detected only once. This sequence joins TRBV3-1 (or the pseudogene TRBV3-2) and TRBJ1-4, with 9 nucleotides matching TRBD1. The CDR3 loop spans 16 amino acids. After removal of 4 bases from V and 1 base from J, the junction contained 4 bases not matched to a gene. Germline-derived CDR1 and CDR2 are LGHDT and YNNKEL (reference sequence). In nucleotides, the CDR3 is TGTGCCAGCAGCCTGCCGGGACAGGGAACTAATGAAAAACTGTTTTTT. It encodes CASSLPGQGTNEKLFF.

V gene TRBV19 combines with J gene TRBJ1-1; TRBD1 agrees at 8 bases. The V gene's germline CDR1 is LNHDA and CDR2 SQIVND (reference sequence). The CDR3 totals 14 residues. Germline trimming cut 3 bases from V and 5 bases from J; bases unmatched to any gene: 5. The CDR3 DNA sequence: TGTGCCAGTAGTATGGCAGGGGGCGGGACTGAAGCTTTCTTT. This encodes CASSMAGGGTEAFF. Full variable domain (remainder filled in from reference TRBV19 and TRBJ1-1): DGGITQSPKYLFRKEGQNVTLSCEQNLNHDAMYWYRQDPGQGLRLIYYSQIVNDFQKGDIAEGYSVSREKKESFPLTVTSAQKNPTAFYLCASSMAGGGTEAFFGQGTRLTVV.

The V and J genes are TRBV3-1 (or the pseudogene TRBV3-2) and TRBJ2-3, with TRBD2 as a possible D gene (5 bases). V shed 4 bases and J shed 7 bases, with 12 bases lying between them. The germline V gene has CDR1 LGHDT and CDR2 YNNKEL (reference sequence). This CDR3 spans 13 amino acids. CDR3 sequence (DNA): TGTGCCAGCAGCCCCCGGACTTACCATACGCAGTATTTT. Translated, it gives CASSPRTYHTQYF.

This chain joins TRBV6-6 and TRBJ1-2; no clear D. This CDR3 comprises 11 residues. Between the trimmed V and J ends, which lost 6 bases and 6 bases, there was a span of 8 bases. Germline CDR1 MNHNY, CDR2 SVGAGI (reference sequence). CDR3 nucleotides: TGTGCCAGCAGCCCACGGGATGGCTACACCTTC. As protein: CASSPRDGYTF.

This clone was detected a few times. The CDR3 coding sequence is TGCGCCAGCAGCCAAGACCGGGCGCGGGGCTATGGCTACACCTTC. Protein: CASSQDRARGYGYTF. The rearrangement uses TRBV4-3 and TRBJ1-2; D gene uncertain. The V gene's germline CDR1 is LGHNA and CDR2 YSLEER. V was pared by 0 bases and J by 4 bases, with 12 bases between. The CDR3 extends over 15 amino acids.

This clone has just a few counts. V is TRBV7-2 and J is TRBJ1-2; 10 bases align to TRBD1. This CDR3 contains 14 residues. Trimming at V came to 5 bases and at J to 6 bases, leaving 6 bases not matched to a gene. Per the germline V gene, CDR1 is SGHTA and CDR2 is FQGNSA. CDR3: CASSHRQGANGYTF. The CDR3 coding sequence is TGTGCCAGCAGCCACCGACAGGGGGCGAATGGCTACACCTTC. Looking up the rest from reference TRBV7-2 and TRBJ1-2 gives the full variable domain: GAGVSQSPSNKVTEKGKDVELRCDPISGHTALYWYRQSLGQGLEFLIYFQGNSAPDKSGLPSDRFSAERTGGSVSTLTIQRTQQEDSAVYLCASSHRQGANGYTFGSGTRLTVV.

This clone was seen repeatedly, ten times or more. CDR3 DNA: TGTGCCAGCAGCCAACCCGTAGGGCGGGGGGGCGGCTATGGCTACACCTTC. Its translation: CASSQPVGRGGGYGYTF. The chain couples TRBV3-1 (or the pseudogene TRBV3-2) to TRBJ1-2, with D tentatively TRBD1 (6 bases). The CDR3 length is 17 residues. Germline V gives CDR1 LGHDT, CDR2 YNNKEL (reference sequence). V lost 2 bases and J lost 4, with 20 bases in between.

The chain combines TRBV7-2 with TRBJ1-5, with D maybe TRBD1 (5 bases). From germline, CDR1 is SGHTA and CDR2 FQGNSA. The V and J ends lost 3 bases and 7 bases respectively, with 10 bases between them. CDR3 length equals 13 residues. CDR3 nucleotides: TGTGCCAGCAGCTTGTGGAGGGACCAGCCCCAGCATTTT. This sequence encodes CASSLWRDQPQHF.

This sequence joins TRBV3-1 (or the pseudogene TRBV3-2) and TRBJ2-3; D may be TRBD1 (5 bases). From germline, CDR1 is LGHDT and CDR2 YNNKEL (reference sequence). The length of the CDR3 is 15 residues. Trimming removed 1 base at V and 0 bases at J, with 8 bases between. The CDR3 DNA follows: TGTGCCAGCAGCCAAGGACAGTCTAGCACAGATACGCAGTATTTT. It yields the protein CASSQGQSSTDTQYF.

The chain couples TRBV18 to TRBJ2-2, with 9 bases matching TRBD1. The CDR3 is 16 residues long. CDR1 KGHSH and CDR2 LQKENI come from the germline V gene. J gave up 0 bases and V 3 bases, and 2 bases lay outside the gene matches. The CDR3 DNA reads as TGTGCCAGCTCACCGCGGGACAGGGCGAACACCGGGGAGCTGTTTTTT. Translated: CASSPRDRANTGELFF.

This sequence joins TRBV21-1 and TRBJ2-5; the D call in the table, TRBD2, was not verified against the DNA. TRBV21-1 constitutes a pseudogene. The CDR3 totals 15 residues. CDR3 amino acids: CASSKEDSEQETQYF. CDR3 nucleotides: TGTGCCAGCAGCAAAGAAGATTCGGAGCAAGAGACCCAGTACTTC.

For the CDR3, the DNA is TGTGCCAGCGGCCCCCCGGGACAGGGGGCCTATGGCTACACCTTC. Protein sequence: CASGPPGQGAYGYTF. The chain combines TRBV2 with TRBJ1-2; 12 positions match TRBD1. The CDR3 spans 15 residues. Losses at the gene ends were 8 bases for V and 4 bases for J; bases not matched to a gene: 8. The V gene's germline CDR1 is SNHLY and CDR2 FYNNEI.

The CDR3 coding sequence is TGTGCCAGCAGCCCCCGGACAGGGGGGTTTGACAATGAGCAGTTCTTC. Protein sequence: CASSPRTGGFDNEQFF. J is TRBJ2-1 and V is TRBV11-1; 10 bases are a match to TRBD1. From germline, CDR1 is SGHAT and CDR2 FQDESV (reference sequence). The junction had 9 bases not matched to a gene; V was cut back by 5 bases and J by 5 bases. The CDR3 is 16 amino acids.

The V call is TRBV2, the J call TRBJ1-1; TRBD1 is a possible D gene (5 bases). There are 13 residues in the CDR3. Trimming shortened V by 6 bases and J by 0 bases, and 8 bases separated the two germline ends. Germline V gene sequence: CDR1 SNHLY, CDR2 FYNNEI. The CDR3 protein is CASSATVNTEAFF. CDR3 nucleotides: TGTGCCAGCAGCGCGACAGTGAACACTGAAGCTTTCTTT.

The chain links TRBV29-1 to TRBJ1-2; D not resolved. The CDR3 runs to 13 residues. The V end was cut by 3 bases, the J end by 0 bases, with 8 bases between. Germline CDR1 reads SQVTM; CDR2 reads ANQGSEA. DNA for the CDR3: TGCAGCGTTGAGCGCGGAGCTAACTATGGCTACACCTTC. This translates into CSVERGANYGYTF.